This T cell receptor (beta chain) was sequenced in a study of T cell responses to AZD1222 COVID-19 vaccine. For this clone: What it recognizes is unknown.

General observations from the study: Sampling that yielded the repertoires occurred only after the peak T cell response.

The assay was immunoSEQ multiplex PCR, and TCRdb's table has in-frame clones only and misses some. Here the sample spans approximately 52,000 clones, approximately 88% being singletons. This CDR3 has 11 amino acids. CDR1 and CDR2 (germline): MDHEN, SYDVKM. V was pared by 2 bases and J by 11 bases, with 9 bases between. The material was peripheral blood, obtained 28 days after the second AZD1222 dose. This sequence was found in an adult who received the AZD1222 COVID-19 vaccine. The rearrangement uses TRBV28 and TRBJ1-1, with unresolved D. CDR3 bases: TGTGCCAGCAGTTTAGGCTCCGTGGCTTTCTTT. Amino acids: CASSLGSVAFF.